These 5 T cell receptor beta chains originate from one sample sequenced in a study of tissue T cells after allogeneic stem cell transplantation. Generated by immunoSEQ multiplex PCR, the TCRdb table keeps only in-frame clones and is missing some. This sample has around 50,000 clones; 73% occur once, and the top ten carry around 0.52%. The specimen was sorted cells pooled from one or two spleens. Source of these receptors: a pool of C57BL/6 mice in good health.

Regarding this clone: Gene and germline names: mouse. The sequence runs out 1 residue before the end of the CDR3; the remainder is reconstructed from the germline J gene. The V and J genes are TRBV26 and TRBJ2-4; TRBD2 aligns across 7 bases. Trimming removed 8 bases from V and 6 bases from J; junction bases left unmatched: 5. CDR1 and CDR2 (germline): KGHPV, FQNQEV (reference sequence). The CDR3 runs 12 residues. CDR3 sequence reads: CASATTGNTLYF. The part of the CDR3 DNA that was read is TGTGCCAGCGCGACGACTGGGAACACCTTGTAC.

This clone appeared once. Gene names are the mouse ones. The read terminates 1 residue before the CDR3 end, so the remaining end is supplied by the germline J gene. V and J are TRBV29 and TRBJ1-1, with D tentatively TRBD1 (5 bases). Trimming removed 5 bases at V and 3 bases at J, with 13 bases between. Germline loops: CDR1 MSHET, CDR2 SYDVDS. The CDR3 has 14 amino acids. The CDR3 spells CASSPRGVDTEVFF. The part of the CDR3 DNA that was read is TGTGCTAGCAGTCCCCGGGGGGTGGACACAGAAGTCTTC.

Remarks on this clone: Gene names refer to mouse genes. Read coverage stops 1 residue before the CDR3 terminus; the germline J gene supplies the remainder. The rearrangement uses TRBV31 and TRBJ2-5; 12 bases match TRBD2. J was trimmed by 0 bases and V by 4 bases; bases with no gene match: 2. This CDR3 spans 15 amino acids. Germline values: CDR1 GKSSPN, CDR2 SITVG. The CDR3 protein is CAWKGTGGNQDTQYF. Partial CDR3 DNA: TGTGCCTGGAAGGGGACTGGGGGGAACCAAGACACCCAGTAC.

On this clone: The genes and germline here are from mouse. The read gets to within 1 residue of the CDR3 end, and the germline J gene fills in the rest. J is TRBJ1-1 and V is TRBV5; tentatively, D is TRBD1 (5 bases). This CDR3 is 15 amino acids long. The germline V and J ends were trimmed by 0 bases and 0 bases, with 8 bases remaining between them. The germline V gene encodes CDR1 LGHNA and CDR2 YNLKQL (reference sequence). CDR3 in amino acids: CASSQDLGANTEVFF. CDR3 DNA, as far as it was read: TGTGCCAGCAGCCAAGATCTGGGGGCAAACACAGAAGTCTTC.

With regard to this clone: Gene names refer to mouse genes. The CDR3 goes on 1 residue after the read ends, and that part is filled in from the germline J gene. The chain employs TRBV3 and TRBJ2-7; the D is unclear. Trimming stripped 1 base from V and 4 bases from J, with 5 bases between. This CDR3 comprises 12 residues. Per the germline V gene, CDR1 is SNHLY and CDR2 is FYNGKV (reference sequence). The covered CDR3 bases are TGTGCCAGCAGCTTAGTCAAATATGAACAGTAC. Amino acids: CASSLVKYEQY. In full, the CDR3 reads CASSLVKYEQYF.